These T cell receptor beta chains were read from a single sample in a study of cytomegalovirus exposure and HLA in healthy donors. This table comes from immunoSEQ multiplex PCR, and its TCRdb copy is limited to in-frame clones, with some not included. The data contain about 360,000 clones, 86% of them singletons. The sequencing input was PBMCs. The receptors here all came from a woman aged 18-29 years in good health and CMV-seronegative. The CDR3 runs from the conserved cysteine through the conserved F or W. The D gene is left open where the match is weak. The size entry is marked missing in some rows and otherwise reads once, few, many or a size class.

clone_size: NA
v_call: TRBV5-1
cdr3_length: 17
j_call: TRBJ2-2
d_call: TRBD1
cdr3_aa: CASSLGIGTVNTGELFF
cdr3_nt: TGCGCCAGCAGCTTGGGAATCGGGACAGTCAACACCGGGGAGCTGTTTTTT

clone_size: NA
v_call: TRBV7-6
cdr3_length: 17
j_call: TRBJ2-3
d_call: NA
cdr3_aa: CASSLGNVGTGGSTQYF
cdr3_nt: TGTGCCAGCAGCTTAGGCAATGTGGGAACGGGCGGGTCAACGCAGTATTTT

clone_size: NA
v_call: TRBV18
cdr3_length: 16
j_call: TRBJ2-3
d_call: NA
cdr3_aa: CASSPATGTYTDTQYF
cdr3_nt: TGTGCCAGCTCACCTGCTACAGGGACATACACAGATACGCAGTATTTT

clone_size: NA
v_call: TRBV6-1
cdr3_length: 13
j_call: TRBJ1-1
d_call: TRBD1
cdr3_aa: CASSDRGGTEAFF
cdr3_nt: TGTGCCAGCAGCGACAGGGGCGGGACTGAAGCTTTCTTT

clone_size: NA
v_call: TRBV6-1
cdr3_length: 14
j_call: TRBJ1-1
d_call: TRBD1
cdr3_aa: CASSGLQGGTEAFF
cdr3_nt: TGTGCCAGCAGTGGACTTCAGGGGGGCACTGAAGCTTTCTTT

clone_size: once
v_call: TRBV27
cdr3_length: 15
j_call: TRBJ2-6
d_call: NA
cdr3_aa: CASSFYRSGANVLTF
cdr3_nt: TGTGCCAGCAGTTTCTACCGGTCTGGGGCCAACGTCCTGACTTTC

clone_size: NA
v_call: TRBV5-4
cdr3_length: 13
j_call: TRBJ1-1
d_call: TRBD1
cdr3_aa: CASSATGDTEAFF
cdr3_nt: TGTGCCAGCAGCGCTACAGGGGACACTGAAGCTTTCTTT

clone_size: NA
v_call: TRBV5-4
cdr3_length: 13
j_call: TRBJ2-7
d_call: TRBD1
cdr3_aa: CASSLHRGYEQYF
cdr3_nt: TGTGCCAGCAGCTTGCACAGGGGATACGAGCAGTACTTC

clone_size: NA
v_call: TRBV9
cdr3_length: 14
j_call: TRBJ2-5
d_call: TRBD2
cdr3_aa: CASSGAGVQETQYF
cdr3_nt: TGTGCCAGCAGCGGCGCGGGAGTTCAAGAGACCCAGTACTTC

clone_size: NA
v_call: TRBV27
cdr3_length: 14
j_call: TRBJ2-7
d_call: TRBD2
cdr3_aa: CASSLYASGYEQYF
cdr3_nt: TGTGCCAGCAGTTTATACGCTAGCGGGTACGAGCAGTACTTC

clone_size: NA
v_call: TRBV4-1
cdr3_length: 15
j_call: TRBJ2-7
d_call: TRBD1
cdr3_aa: CASSQDRGQGVEQYF
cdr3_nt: TGCGCCAGCAGCCAAGATCGGGGACAGGGGGTCGAGCAGTACTTC

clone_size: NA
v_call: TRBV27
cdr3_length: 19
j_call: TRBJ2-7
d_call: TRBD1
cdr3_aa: CASSLYGTGSARPSYEQYF
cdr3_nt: TGTGCCAGCAGTTTATATGGGACAGGGAGCGCCCGACCCTCCTACGAGCAGTACTTC

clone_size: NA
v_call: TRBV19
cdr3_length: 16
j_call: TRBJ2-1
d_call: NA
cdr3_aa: CASSDRGTIGNNEQFF
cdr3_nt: TGTGCCAGTAGTGATAGGGGTACGATAGGCAACAATGAGCAGTTCTTC

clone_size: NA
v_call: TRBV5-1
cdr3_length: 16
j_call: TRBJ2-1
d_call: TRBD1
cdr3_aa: CASSLPDRGVWNEQFF
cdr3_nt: TGCGCCAGCAGCTTGCCCGACAGGGGTGTTTGGAATGAGCAGTTCTTC

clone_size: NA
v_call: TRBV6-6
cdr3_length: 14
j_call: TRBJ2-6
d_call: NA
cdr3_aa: CASSSSSGANVLTF
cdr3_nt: TGTGCCAGCAGTTCCAGCTCTGGGGCCAACGTCCTGACTTTC

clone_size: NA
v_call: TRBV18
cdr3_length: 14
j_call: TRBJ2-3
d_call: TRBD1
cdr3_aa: CASSRGTGADTQYF
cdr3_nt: TGTGCCAGCTCCCGAGGGACAGGGGCAGATACGCAGTATTTT

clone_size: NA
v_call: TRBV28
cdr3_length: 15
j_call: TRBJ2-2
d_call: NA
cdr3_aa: CASSWPEGGAGELFF
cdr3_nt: TGTGCCAGCAGTTGGCCTGAGGGGGGGGCCGGGGAGCTGTTTTTT

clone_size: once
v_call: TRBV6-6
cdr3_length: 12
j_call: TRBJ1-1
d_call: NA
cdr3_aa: CASSVMNTEAFF
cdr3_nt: TGTGCCAGCAGTGTAATGAACACTGAAGCTTTCTTT

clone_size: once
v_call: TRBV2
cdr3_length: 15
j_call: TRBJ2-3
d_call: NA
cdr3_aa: CASRRADLSTDTQYF
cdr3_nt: TGTGCCAGCAGAAGAGCGGACCTTAGCACAGATACGCAGTATTTT

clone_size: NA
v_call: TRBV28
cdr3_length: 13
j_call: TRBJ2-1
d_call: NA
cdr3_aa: CASSLQTPNEQFF
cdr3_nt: TGTGCCAGCAGTTTGCAAACTCCCAATGAGCAGTTCTTC

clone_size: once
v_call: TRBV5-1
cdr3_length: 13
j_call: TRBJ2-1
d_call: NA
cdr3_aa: CASSYRGHNEQFF
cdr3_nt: TGCGCCAGCAGCTATAGGGGTCACAATGAGCAGTTCTTC

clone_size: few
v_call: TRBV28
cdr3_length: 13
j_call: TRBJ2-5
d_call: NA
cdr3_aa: CASSLGQGGTQYF
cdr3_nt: TGTGCCAGCAGTTTAGGGCAGGGAGGGACCCAGTACTTC

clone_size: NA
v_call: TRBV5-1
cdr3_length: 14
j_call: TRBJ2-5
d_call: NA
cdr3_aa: CASSSTEGGETQYF
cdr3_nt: TGCGCCAGCAGCTCGACCGAGGGGGGGGAGACCCAGTACTTC

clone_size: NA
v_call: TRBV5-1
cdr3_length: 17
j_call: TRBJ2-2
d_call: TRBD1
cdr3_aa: CASSGTGVVSAAGELFF
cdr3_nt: TGCGCCAGCAGCGGGACAGGGGTAGTATCGGCCGCCGGGGAGCTGTTTTTT

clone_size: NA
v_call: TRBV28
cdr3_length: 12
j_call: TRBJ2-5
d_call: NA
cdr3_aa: CASTGVQETQYF
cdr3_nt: TGTGCCAGTACGGGTGTCCAAGAGACCCAGTACTTC

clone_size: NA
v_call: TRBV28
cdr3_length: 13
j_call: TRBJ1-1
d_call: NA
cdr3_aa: CASSSGVNTEAFF
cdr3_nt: TGTGCCAGCAGTTCCGGGGTGAACACTGAAGCTTTCTTT

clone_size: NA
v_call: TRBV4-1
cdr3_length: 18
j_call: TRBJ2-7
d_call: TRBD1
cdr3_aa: CASSQQGGTGGRPYEQYF
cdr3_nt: TGCGCCAGCAGCCAACAGGGGGGGACAGGGGGAAGGCCCTACGAGCAGTACTTC

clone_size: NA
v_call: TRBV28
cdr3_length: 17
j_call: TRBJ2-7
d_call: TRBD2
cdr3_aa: CASSKGTSGIFSYEQYF
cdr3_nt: TGTGCCAGCAGTAAAGGGACTAGCGGGATTTTTTCCTACGAGCAGTACTTC

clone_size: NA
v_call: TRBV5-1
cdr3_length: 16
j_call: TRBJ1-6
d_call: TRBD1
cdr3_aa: CASSVGGDRGSSPLHF
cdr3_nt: TGCGCCAGCAGCGTTGGAGGGGACAGGGGTTCGTCACCCCTCCACTTT

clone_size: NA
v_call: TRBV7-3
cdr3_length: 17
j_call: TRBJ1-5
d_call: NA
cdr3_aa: CASSLKRGGLSNQPQHF
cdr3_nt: TGTGCCAGCAGCTTAAAAAGGGGGGGCCTTAGCAATCAGCCCCAGCATTTT

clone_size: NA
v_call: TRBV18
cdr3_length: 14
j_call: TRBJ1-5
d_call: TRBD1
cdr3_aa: CASSPGTGAQPQHF
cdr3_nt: TGTGCCAGCTCACCCGGGACAGGGGCTCAGCCCCAGCATTTT

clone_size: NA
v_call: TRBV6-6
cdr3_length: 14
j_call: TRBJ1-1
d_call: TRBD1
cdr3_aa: CASSYRGTAPEAFF
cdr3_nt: TGTGCCAGCAGTTACCGGGGGACAGCCCCTGAAGCTTTCTTT

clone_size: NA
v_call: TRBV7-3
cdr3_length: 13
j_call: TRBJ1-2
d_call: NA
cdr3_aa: CASSLSQADPYTF
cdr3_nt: TGTGCCAGCAGTCTGTCCCAGGCAGACCCCTACACCTTC

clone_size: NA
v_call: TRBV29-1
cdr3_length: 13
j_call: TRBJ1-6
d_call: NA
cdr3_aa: CSVKTGDSSPLHF
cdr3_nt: TGCAGCGTTAAGACAGGTGATTCTTCACCCCTCCACTTT

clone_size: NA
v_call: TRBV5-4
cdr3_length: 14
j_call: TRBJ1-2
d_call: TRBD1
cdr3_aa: CASRGSQGDYGYTF
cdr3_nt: TGTGCCAGCAGGGGGAGTCAGGGGGATTATGGCTACACCTTC

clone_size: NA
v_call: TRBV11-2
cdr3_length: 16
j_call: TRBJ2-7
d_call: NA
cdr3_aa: CASSRMGTGSPYEQYF
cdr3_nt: TGTGCCAGCAGCCGGATGGGAACAGGGAGCCCCTACGAGCAGTACTTC

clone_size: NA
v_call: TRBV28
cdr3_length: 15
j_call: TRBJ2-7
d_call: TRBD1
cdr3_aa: CATKGPVGQSYEQYF
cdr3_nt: TGTGCCACCAAGGGCCCGGTGGGACAGTCCTACGAGCAGTACTTC

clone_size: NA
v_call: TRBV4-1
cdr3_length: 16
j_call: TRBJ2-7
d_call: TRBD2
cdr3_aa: CASSLEGLAGGYEQYF
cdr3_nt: TGCGCCAGCAGCCTGGAGGGACTAGCGGGAGGGTACGAGCAGTACTTC

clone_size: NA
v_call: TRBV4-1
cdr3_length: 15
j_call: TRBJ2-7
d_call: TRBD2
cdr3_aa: CASSHKTSGDYEQYF
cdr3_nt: TGCGCCAGCAGCCATAAGACTAGCGGGGACTACGAGCAGTACTTC

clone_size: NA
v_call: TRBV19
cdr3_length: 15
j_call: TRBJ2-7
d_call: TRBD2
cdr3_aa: CASSSGTSGRREQYF
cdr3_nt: TGTGCCAGTAGCTCCGGGACTAGCGGGAGGCGCGAGCAGTACTTC

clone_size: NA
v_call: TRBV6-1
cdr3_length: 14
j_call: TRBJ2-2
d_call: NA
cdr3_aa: CASIARENTGELFF
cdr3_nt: TGTGCCAGCATTGCGCGGGAGAACACCGGGGAGCTGTTTTTT

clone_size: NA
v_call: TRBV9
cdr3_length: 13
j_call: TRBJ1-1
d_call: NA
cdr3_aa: CASSSGTGVEAFF
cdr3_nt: TGTGCCAGCAGCTCAGGGACGGGAGTTGAGGCTTTCTTT

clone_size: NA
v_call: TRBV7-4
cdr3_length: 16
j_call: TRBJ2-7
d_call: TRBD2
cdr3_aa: CASSEPGTSGGYEQYF
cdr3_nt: TGTGCCAGCAGCGAACCCGGGACTAGCGGGGGCTACGAGCAGTACTTC

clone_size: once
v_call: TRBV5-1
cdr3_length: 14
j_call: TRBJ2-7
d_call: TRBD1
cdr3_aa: CASSADRVIYEQYF
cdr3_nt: TGCGCCAGCAGCGCGGACAGGGTCATCTACGAGCAGTACTTC

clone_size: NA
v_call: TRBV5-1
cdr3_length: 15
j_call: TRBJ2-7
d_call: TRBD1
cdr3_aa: CASSRTETGGYEQYF
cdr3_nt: TGCGCCAGCAGCCGGACCGAAACAGGGGGCTACGAGCAGTACTTC

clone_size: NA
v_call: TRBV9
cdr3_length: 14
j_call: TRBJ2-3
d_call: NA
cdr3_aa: CASSVATSTDTQYF
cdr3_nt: TGTGCCAGCAGCGTAGCGACTAGCACAGATACGCAGTATTTT

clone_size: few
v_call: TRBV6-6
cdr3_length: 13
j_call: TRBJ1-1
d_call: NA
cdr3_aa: CASSKQENTEAFF
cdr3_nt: TGTGCCAGCAGTAAACAGGAGAACACTGAAGCTTTCTTT

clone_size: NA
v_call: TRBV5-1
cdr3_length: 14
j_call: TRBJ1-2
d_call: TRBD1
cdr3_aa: CASSRDRGHYGYTF
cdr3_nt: TGCGCCAGCAGCCGGGACAGGGGCCACTATGGCTACACCTTC

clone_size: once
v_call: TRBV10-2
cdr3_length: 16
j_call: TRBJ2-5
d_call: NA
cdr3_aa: CASSLSLGVAEETQYF
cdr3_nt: TGCGCCAGCAGTCTATCTCTGGGAGTAGCGGAAGAGACCCAGTACTTC

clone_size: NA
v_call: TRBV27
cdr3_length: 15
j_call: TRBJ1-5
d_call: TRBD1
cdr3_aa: CASSATGSFGQPQHF
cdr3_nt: TGTGCCAGCAGTGCGACAGGGTCTTTTGGTCAGCCCCAGCATTTT

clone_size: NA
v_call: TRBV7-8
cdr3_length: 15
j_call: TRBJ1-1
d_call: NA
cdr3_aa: CASSLGVWVLTEAFF
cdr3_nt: TGTGCCAGCAGCCTCGGGGTTTGGGTACTCACTGAAGCTTTCTTT

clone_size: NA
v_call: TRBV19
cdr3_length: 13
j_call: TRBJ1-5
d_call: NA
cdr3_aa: CASSPGNNQPQHF
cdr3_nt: TGTGCCAGTAGTCCAGGTAACAATCAGCCCCAGCATTTT

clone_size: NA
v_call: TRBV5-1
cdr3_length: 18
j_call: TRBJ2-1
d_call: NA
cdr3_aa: CASSFAGQITASYNEQFF
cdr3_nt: TGCGCCAGCAGCTTTGCGGGACAGATCACGGCTTCCTACAATGAGCAGTTCTTC

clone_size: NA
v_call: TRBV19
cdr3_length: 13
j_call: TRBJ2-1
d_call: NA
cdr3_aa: CASSKTEANEQFF
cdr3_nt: TGTGCCAGTAGTAAGACAGAGGCCAATGAGCAGTTCTTC

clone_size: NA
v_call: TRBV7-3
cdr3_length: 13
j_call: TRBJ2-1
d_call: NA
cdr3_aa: CASSRDFYNEQFF
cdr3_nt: TGTGCCAGCAGCCGTGACTTCTACAATGAGCAGTTCTTC